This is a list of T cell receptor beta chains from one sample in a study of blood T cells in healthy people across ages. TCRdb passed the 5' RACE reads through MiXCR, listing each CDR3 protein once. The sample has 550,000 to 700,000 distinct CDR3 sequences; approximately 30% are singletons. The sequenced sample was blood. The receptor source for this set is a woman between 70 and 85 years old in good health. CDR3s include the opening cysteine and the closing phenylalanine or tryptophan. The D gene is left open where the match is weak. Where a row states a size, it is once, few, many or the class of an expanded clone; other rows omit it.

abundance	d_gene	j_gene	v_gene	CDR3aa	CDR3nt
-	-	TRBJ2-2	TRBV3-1	CASSQHGELFF	TGTGCCAGCAGCCAACACGGGGAGCTGTTTTTT
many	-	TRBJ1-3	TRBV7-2	CASSFSATLSGNTIYF	TGTGCCAGCAGCTTTTCGGCGACCCTCTCTGGAAACACCATATATTTT
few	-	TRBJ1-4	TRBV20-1	CSTREGFNEKLFF	TGCAGTACCAGAGAGGGGTTTAATGAAAAACTGTTTTTT
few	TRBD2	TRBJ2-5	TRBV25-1	CASSASSGGAETQYF	TGTGCCAGCAGTGCATCTAGCGGGGGGGCGGAGACCCAGTACTTC
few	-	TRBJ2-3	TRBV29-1	CSVGSSTDTQYF	TGCAGCGTTGGGAGTAGCACAGATACGCAGTATTTT
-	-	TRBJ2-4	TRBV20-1	CSGLLPAGAKNIQYF	TGCAGTGGACTGCTCCCCGCGGGGGCCAAAAACATTCAGTACTTC
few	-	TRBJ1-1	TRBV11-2	CASTIGVGAFF	TGTGCCAGCACCATTGGGGTTGGAGCTTTCTTT
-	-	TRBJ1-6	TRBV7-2	CASSTKQGSPLHF	TGTGCCAGCAGCACGAAACAGGGATCACCCCTCCACTTT
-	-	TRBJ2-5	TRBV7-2	CASTPKETQYF	TGTGCCAGCACCCCTAAAGAGACCCAGTACTTC
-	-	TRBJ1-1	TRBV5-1	CASSTGPGGEAFF	TGCGCCAGCAGCACAGGGCCCGGCGGTGAAGCTTTCTTT
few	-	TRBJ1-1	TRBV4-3	CASSQDRRGEAFF	TGCGCCAGCAGCCAAGATCGACGGGGGGAAGCTTTCTTT
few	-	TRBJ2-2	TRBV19	CASTLLLNTGELFF	TGTGCCAGTACCCTCCTCCTGAACACCGGGGAGCTGTTTTTT
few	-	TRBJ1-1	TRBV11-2	CASSLDSRARAFF	TGTGCCAGCAGCTTAGATTCGAGGGCGAGGGCTTTCTTT
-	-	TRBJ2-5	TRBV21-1	CASSKATGSGEEETQYF	TGTGCCAGCAGCAAAGCTACTGGGAGCGGGGAAGAAGAGACCCAGTACTTC
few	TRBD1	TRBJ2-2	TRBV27	CASSSLLDRGYTGELFF	TGTGCCAGCAGTTCTCTCCTTGACAGGGGGTACACCGGGGAGCTGTTTTTT
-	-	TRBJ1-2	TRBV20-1	CSARASGTNYGYTF	TGCAGTGCTAGAGCTTCCGGGACGAACTATGGCTACACCTTC
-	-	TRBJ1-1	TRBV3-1	CASTVTGVETEAFF	TGTGCCAGCACCGTTACAGGCGTTGAGACTGAAGCTTTCTTT
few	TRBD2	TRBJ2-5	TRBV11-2	CASSPGLKLFF	TGTGCCAGCAGCCCGGGACTAAAATTGTTCTTC
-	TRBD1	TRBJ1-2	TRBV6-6	CAGSYSTGTGGFNYGYTF	TGTGCCGGCAGTTACTCTACCGGGACAGGGGGTTTTAACTATGGCTACACCTTC
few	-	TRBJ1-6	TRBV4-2	CASSQDRGGNSPLHF	TGTGCCAGCAGCCAAGACCGGGGTGGAAATTCACCCCTCCACTTT